The 15 T cell receptor beta chains listed next were all sequenced from one sample in a study of CD4 and CD8 cells across lung adenocarcinoma regions. Each CDR3 protein gets one entry after TCRdb re-called the PCR reads with MiXCR. The data contain thousands of distinct CDR3 sequences, 45% of them singletons. Sequenced sample: CD8+ T cells from the center of a lung tumor. The receptors shown here come from a male donor with lung adenocarcinoma. The CD4 and CD8 labels of this study may be unreliable.

With respect to this clonotype: An end of the junction does not agree with germline; a read error may underlie this. V gene TRBV6-1 combines with J gene TRBJ2-3; D not certain. CDR1 is MNHNS, CDR2 SASEGT, per germline. This CDR3 comprises 13 residues. The CDR3 protein is CASGVRGTDTQYF. CDR3 sequence (DNA): TGTGCCAGCGGTGTGAGAGGCACAGATACGCAGTACTTT.

This chain uses TRBV28 with TRBJ2-1; D might be TRBD2 (6 bases). This CDR3 contains 16 residues. The V gene's germline CDR1 is MDHEN and CDR2 SYDVKM. Trimming shortened V by 3 bases and J by 0 bases, and 12 bases separated the two germline ends. CDR3 sequence (DNA): TGTGCCAGCAGTTTGGGGGGACGAAGCTCCTACAATGAGCAGTTCTTC. It is translated as CASSLGGRSSYNEQFF.

This clonotype was counted at least ten times. V is TRBV6-1 and J is TRBJ2-4, with D unresolved. Trimming pared 4 bases from V and 3 bases from J, leaving 10 bases between. Germline assignment: CDR1 MNHNS and CDR2 SASEGT. CDR3 size: 14 residues. CDR3 DNA: TGTGCCAGCAGTGGGGAAACTTTCAAAAACATTCAGTACTTC. Amino acids: CASSGETFKNIQYF.

This clonotype was seen repeatedly, ten times or more. The chain recombines TRBV12-3 or TRBV12-4 with TRBJ2-3; weak D call: TRBD2 (6 bases). V lost 4 bases to trimming and J lost 6 bases, with 14 bases between them. There are 14 residues in the CDR3. The CDR3 DNA reads as TGTGCCAGCAGTTACGGACTACCATCTGATACGCAGTATTTT. Its protein is CASSYGLPSDTQYF.

This clonotype is categorized as medium-sized. The J gene is TRBJ2-3, the V gene TRBV7-2; D is possibly TRBD1 (5 bases). Trimming cost V 5 bases and J 0 bases, with 15 bases left between them. CDR1 is SGHTA and CDR2 is FQGNSA in the germline V gene. CDR3 length: 16 residues. Here the CDR3 DNA reads TGTGCCAGCAGCCCCCCTGGGGCAAGGAGCACAGATACGCAGTATTTT. Its protein is CASSPPGARSTDTQYF.

The chain employs TRBV11-2 and TRBJ2-1, with TRBD2 identical over 7 bases. The V gene's germline CDR1 is SGHAT and CDR2 FQNNGV. Unmatched junction bases numbered 36, after V lost 11 bases and J lost 8 bases. There are 21 residues in the CDR3. The CDR3 reads CAGGGGGGGGGRAPLGDEQFF. CDR3 sequence (DNA): TGTGCCGGCGGCGGGGGTGGGGGGGGGGGAGGGCGGGCACCACTCGGGGATGAGCAGTTCTTC.

The J gene is TRBJ2-1, the V gene TRBV9, with 7 bases that match TRBD2. V shed 2 bases, J shed 5 bases, and the junction held 4 bases outside the gene matches. The CDR3 has 14 amino acids. Germline loops: CDR1 SGDLS, CDR2 YYNGEE. This CDR3 reads CASSVTSQNNEQFF. In DNA form, the CDR3 reads TGTGCCAGCAGCGTGACTAGCCAGAACAATGAGCAGTTCTTC.

This clonotype was counted a single time. This rearrangement joins TRBV28 to TRBJ2-1; 7 bases are a match to TRBD2. This CDR3 region has 15 residues. Trimming took 5 bases from V and 5 from J; bases not matched to a gene: 9. In germline, CDR1 is MDHEN, CDR2 SYDVKM. CDR3 loop: CASSLLAEAHNEQFF. DNA for the CDR3: TGTGCCAGCAGTCTCCTAGCGGAGGCCCACAATGAGCAGTTCTTC.

This clonotype has at least ten counts. J is TRBJ2-1 and V is TRBV4-2, with TRBD2 as a possible D gene (6 bases). The ends were cut back, 3 bases at V and 7 bases at J, with 10 bases in the middle. CDR1 is LGHNA, CDR2 YNFKEQ, per germline. The CDR3 runs 13 residues. The CDR3 nucleotides read TGTGCCAGCAGCCAGATAGCGGAGAATGAGCAGTTCTTC. As protein: CASSQIAENEQFF.

This rearrangement joins TRBV11-3 to TRBJ1-3; unclear D gene. The CDR3 runs to 14 residues. Trimming shortened V by 7 bases and J by 1 base, and 11 bases separated the two germline ends. The V gene's germline CDR1 is SGHNT and CDR2 YENEEA. The CDR3 coding sequence is TGTGCCAGCACCAAAACGGGTTCTGGAAACACCATATATTTT. Translating gives CASTKTGSGNTIYF.

This clonotype occurred a few times. J is TRBJ2-3 and V is TRBV7-9; a weak D match, TRBD2 (5 bases). The DNA matches TRBJ2-1 better at its end, which makes the J call doubtful. Germline assignment: CDR1 SEHNR and CDR2 FQNEAQ (reference sequence). This CDR3 is 11 amino acids long. CDR3 loop: CATGSSNEQFF. DNA for the CDR3: TGTGCCACGGGAAGTAGTAATGAGCAGTTCTTC.

The V and J genes are TRBV6-4 and TRBJ2-3, with a weak D call TRBD2 (6 bases). The closer fit of TRBJ2-7 to the DNA end suggests the J call may be wrong. This CDR3 has 13 amino acids. The germline gives CDR1 MRHNA, CDR2 SNTAGT. CDR3 DNA sequence: TGTGCCTGGAGGGACCGGGCCACAGACATGCAGTACTTC. Translation: CAWRDRATDMQYF.

The CDR3 DNA is TGCGCCAGCAGCTTCGACAGGGCCAGTGAGCAGTTCTTC. Translating it yields CASSFDRASEQFF. V usage is TRBV10-1 and J usage is TRBJ2-1; 7 bases match TRBD1. Trimming at V came to 6 bases and at J to 9 bases, leaving 8 bases not matched to a gene. CDR3 length equals 13 residues. Per the germline V gene, CDR1 is WNHNN and CDR2 is SYGVQD (reference sequence).

The gene calls are TRBV6-1 and TRBJ1-1, with 8 bases lining up with TRBD1. This CDR3 is 12 amino acids long. Germline V gene sequence: CDR1 MNHNS, CDR2 SASEGT. V was clipped by 6 bases and J by 7 bases; unmatched bases: 4. The CDR3 loop reads CASRNGQGEAFF. The CDR3 DNA is TGTGCCAGCAGAAATGGACAGGGTGAAGCTTTCTTT.

The CDR3 region has the DNA TGTGCCATCAGTGCCCGAGCAGAGAACACCGGGGAGCTGTTTTTT. Translated, it gives CAISARAENTGELFF. V and J are TRBV10-3 and TRBJ2-2; D is unclear. The CDR3 is 15 amino acids. Germline CDR1 ENHRY, CDR2 SYGVKD. V was trimmed by 4 bases and J by 1 base, leaving 10 bases between them.